The 19 T cell receptor beta chains below were found in one sample sequenced in a study of T cells after yellow fever vaccination. A single record per CDR3 protein comes from TCRdb applying MiXCR to the 5' RACE reads. The sample yields around 310,000 distinct CDR3 sequences, 3.5% to 4.5% seen once. Sequenced material: PBMCs, taken 5 days after the yellow fever booster vaccination. All receptors derive from a man aged 18 to 30 who received the YFV17D yellow fever vaccine.

This clonotype was counted ten times or more. The J gene is TRBJ1-5, the V gene TRBV5-1; a weak D match, TRBD1 (5 bases). This CDR3 comprises 18 residues. The germline CDR1 and CDR2 sequences are SGHRS and YFSETQ. Trimming cost V 4 bases and J 3 bases, with 23 bases left between them. The CDR3: CASSHLGGPGSVNQPQHF. In DNA form, the CDR3 reads TGCGCCAGCAGCCACCTGGGGGGACCGGGGAGTGTCAATCAGCCCCAGCATTTT.

J is TRBJ2-3 and V is TRBV10-3; TRBD2 agrees at 8 bases. The CDR3 runs to 17 residues. V was pared by 8 bases and J by 2 bases, with 15 bases of the junction left unmatched. Germline V gene data show CDR1 as ENHRY and CDR2 as SYGVKD. CDR3: CAIALKAGDSLTDTQYF. CDR3 coding DNA: TGTGCCATCGCCCTCAAAGCGGGGGACTCCCTCACAGATACGCAGTATTTT.

As regards this clonotype: The CDR3 does not end in the conserved phenylalanine or tryptophan, so this is likely a read error. The chain carries TRBV2 and TRBJ1-6; 10 nucleotides line up with TRBD1. CDR3 length: 14 amino acids. CDR1 is SNHLY and CDR2 is FYNNEI in the germline V gene. The V and J ends lost 8 bases and 8 bases, in that order; junction bases with no gene match: 6. The CDR3 protein is CASLRGQGDSPLHS. CDR3 nucleotide sequence: TGTGCCAGCCTCCGAGGACAGGGGGATTCACCCCTCCACTCT.

This clonotype was observed many times. The rearrangement joins TRBV18 to TRBJ1-1, with a possible D match to TRBD1 (5 bases). Deletions cut 5 bases from V and 0 bases from J, with 10 bases between. The CDR3 is 14 residues long. The germline V gene has CDR1 KGHSH and CDR2 LQKENI. CDR3 amino acids: CASSRGGVNTEAFF. The CDR3, as DNA: TGTGCCAGCTCAAGGGGAGGTGTGAACACTGAAGCTTTCTTT.

The CDR3 sequence: CATSRDLVSYEQYV. The CDR3 nucleotides are TGTGCCACCAGCAGAGATCTGGTCTCCTACGAGCAGTACGTC. The chain uses TRBV15 and TRBJ2-7; D remains unclear. Per the germline V gene, CDR1 is LNHNV and CDR2 is YYDKDF (reference sequence). Trimming shortened V by 0 bases and J by 0 bases, and 6 bases separated the two germline ends. The CDR3 extends over 14 amino acids.

This clonotype came up many times. The chain joins TRBV6-5 to TRBJ2-7; unclear D gene. Trimming took 6 bases from V and 2 from J, leaving 17 bases between them. The CDR3 length is 15 residues. In germline, CDR1 is MNHEY, CDR2 SVGAGI. The CDR3 loop is CASRTGQELTYEQYF. The CDR3 DNA sequence: TGTGCCAGCAGGACCGGGCAGGAGCTGACCTACGAGCAGTACTTC.

This clonotype was detected a few times. The chain combines TRBV6-6 with TRBJ2-7; D may match TRBD1 or TRBD2 (5 bases each). The CDR3 has 14 amino acids. The germline gives CDR1 MNHNY, CDR2 SVGAGI (reference sequence). Trimming stripped 7 bases from V and 4 bases from J, with 17 bases between. This CDR3 reads CASIPPGTEYEQYF. The CDR3 coding sequence is TGTGCCAGCATTCCCCCCGGGACGGAATACGAGCAGTACTTC.

Only a few counts were recorded for this clonotype. J is TRBJ2-5 and V is TRBV20-1, with D perhaps matching TRBD1 (5 bases). Germline CDR1 is DFQATT and CDR2 is SNEGSKA (reference sequence). This CDR3 is 11 amino acids long. The germline V and J ends were trimmed by 5 bases and 4 bases, with 8 bases remaining between them. The CDR3 region has the DNA TGCAGTGCTTCAGACAGAGAGACCCAGTACTTC. Protein sequence: CSASDRETQYF.

This clonotype showed up many times. The chain links TRBV12-3 or TRBV12-4 to TRBJ1-4; D is uncertain. This CDR3 has 13 amino acids. The V and J ends lost 6 bases and 8 bases respectively, with 13 bases between them. The CDR3 DNA reads TGTGCCAGCAGCACGGGTCCGTGGGAAAAACTGTTTTTT. As protein: CASSTGPWEKLFF.

This clonotype was seen ten or more times. The V gene is TRBV2, the J gene TRBJ2-7, with a weak D call TRBD1 (5 bases). This CDR3 is 13 amino acids long. Trimming left V 7 bases short and J 6 bases short, with 16 bases between. Germline V lookup: CDR1 SNHLY, CDR2 FYNNEI. This CDR3 is CASTSQTVGEQYF. The CDR3, as DNA: TGTGCCAGCACCTCCCAGACAGTCGGCGAGCAGTACTTC.

The rearrangement joins TRBV9 to TRBJ1-1, with unresolved D. Trimming stripped 0 bases from V and 4 bases from J, with 13 bases between. The CDR3 consists of 15 residues. The germline gives CDR1 SGDLS, CDR2 YYNGEE. The CDR3 spells CASSVEGNTGTEAFF. The DNA of the CDR3 is TGTGCCAGCAGCGTAGAAGGGAACACTGGCACTGAAGCTTTCTTT.

At least ten counts were recorded for this clonotype. The chain employs TRBV5-1 and TRBJ1-6, with D possibly matching TRBD1 (5 bases). Germline V gives CDR1 SGHRS, CDR2 YFSETQ. This CDR3 is built from 14 residues. V was trimmed by 0 bases and J by 7 bases, leaving 8 bases between them. The CDR3 protein is CASSLGQGNSPLHF. DNA for the CDR3: TGCGCCAGCAGCTTGGGGCAGGGAAATTCACCCCTCCACTTT.

This clonotype was counted at least ten times. The rearrangement uses TRBV29-1 and TRBJ2-5; possibly TRBD1 for D (5 bases). The V end lost 3 bases, the J end lost 5 bases, and 13 bases lay between the germline ends. Germline lookup yields CDR1 SQVTM and CDR2 ANQGSEA. The CDR3 contains 13 residues. CDR3 coding DNA: TGCAGCGTTGAGCCAGGGATGGGGGAGACCCAGTACTTC. Amino acid sequence: CSVEPGMGETQYF.

This clonotype has a handful of counts. The V gene is TRBV9, the J gene TRBJ2-3, with D perhaps TRBD2 (6 bases). The CDR3 consists of 17 residues. V was cut by 4 bases and J by 8 bases, with 26 bases left in between. The germline V gene encodes CDR1 SGDLS and CDR2 YYNGEE. The CDR3 coding sequence is TGTGCCAGCAGCCCCCCGACTAGTAATGGGTTGGCGGTTACGCAGTATTTT. This codes for CASSPPTSNGLAVTQYF.

The CDR3: CSARGTRDSYGYTF. The CDR3 bases are TGCAGTGCTCGTGGGACCCGGGACAGCTATGGCTACACCTTC. The chain combines TRBV20-1 with TRBJ1-2, with 7 positions matching TRBD1. The CDR3 totals 14 residues. Germline V gene data show CDR1 as DFQATT and CDR2 as SNEGSKA (reference sequence). The ends lost 5 bases at V and 4 bases at J; junction bases unmatched: 10.

This clonotype was seen ten or more times. This chain connects TRBV20-1 to TRBJ2-3, with TRBD2 matching over 9 bases. This CDR3 spans 15 amino acids. V dropped 1 base and J dropped 4; count of bases not matched to a gene: 6. Germline V CDR1 and CDR2: DFQATT, SNEGSKA (reference sequence). The CDR3 sequence: CSARVPSGVADTQYF. The CDR3 nucleotides read TGCAGTGCTAGAGTGCCTAGCGGGGTCGCAGATACGCAGTATTTT.

There are many counts of this clonotype. This sequence joins TRBV5-1 and TRBJ2-7; TRBD1 matches 7 bases. Losses at the gene ends were 1 base for V and 5 bases for J; bases not matched to a gene: 6. The CDR3 is 14 residues long. Germline CDR1 reads SGHRS; CDR2 reads YFSETQ. CDR3 protein: CASSLQGVVNEQYF. The CDR3 nucleotides are TGCGCCAGCAGCTTGCAGGGGGTGGTGAACGAGCAGTACTTC. The variable domain in full, with the rest retrieved from reference TRBV5-1 and TRBJ2-7, is KAGVTQTPRYLIKTRGQQVTLSCSPISGHRSVSWYQQTPGQGLQFLFEYFSETQRNKGNFPGRFSGRQFSNSRSEMNVSTLELGDSALYLCASSLQGVVNEQYFGPGTRLTVT.

In its sample, this clonotype was seen many times. The chain couples TRBV11-2 to TRBJ2-5, with D perhaps TRBD1 or TRBD2 (5 bases each). The CDR3 consists of 13 residues. V shed 3 bases and J shed 3 bases, with 8 bases lying between them. The germline CDR1 and CDR2 sequences are SGHAT and FQNNGV. CDR3 in amino acids: CASSFRGEETQYF. CDR3 coding DNA: TGTGCCAGCAGCTTTAGGGGAGAAGAGACCCAGTACTTC.

This clonotype was observed at least ten times. The chain joins TRBV4-3 to TRBJ2-3; no clear D gene. V lost 0 bases and J 4 bases, leaving 11 bases between the germline ends. The V gene's germline CDR1 is LGHNA and CDR2 YSLEER. This CDR3 has 15 residues. The CDR3 here is CASSQDPGESDTQYF. CDR3 sequence (DNA): TGCGCCAGCAGCCAAGATCCAGGCGAGTCAGATACGCAGTATTTT.